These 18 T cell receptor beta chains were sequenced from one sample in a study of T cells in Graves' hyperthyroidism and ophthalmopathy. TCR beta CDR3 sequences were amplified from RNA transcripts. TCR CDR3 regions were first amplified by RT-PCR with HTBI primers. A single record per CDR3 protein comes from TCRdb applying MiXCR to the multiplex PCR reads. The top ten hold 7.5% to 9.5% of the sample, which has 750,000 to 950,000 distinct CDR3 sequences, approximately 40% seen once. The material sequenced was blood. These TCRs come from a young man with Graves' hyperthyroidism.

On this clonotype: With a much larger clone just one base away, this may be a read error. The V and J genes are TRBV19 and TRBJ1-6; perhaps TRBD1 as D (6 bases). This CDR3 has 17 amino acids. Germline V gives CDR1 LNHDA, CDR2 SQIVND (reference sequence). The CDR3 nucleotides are TGTGCCAGCAAACGGGATCAGGGGAGCTCCCATAATTCACCCCTCCACTTT. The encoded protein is CASKRDQGSSHNSPLHF.

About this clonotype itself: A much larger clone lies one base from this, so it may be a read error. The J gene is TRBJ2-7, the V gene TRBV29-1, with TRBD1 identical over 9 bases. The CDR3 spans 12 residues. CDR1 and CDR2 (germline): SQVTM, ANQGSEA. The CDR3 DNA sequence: TGCAGCGCGACAGGGGGGAACTACGTGCAGTACTTC. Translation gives CSATGGNYVQYF.

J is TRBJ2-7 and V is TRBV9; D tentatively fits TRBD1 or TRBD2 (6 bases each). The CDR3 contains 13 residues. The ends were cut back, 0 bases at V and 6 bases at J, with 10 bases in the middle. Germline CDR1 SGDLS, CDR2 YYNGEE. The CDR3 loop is CASSVEGGTEQYF. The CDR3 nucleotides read TGTGCCAGCAGCGTAGAGGGGGGTACCGAGCAGTACTTC.

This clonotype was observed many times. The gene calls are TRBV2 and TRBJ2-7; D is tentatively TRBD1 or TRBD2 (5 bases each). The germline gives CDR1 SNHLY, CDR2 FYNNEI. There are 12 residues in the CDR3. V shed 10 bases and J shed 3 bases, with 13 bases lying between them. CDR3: CANGRGRYEQYF. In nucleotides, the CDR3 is TGTGCCAACGGCCGGGGCCGCTACGAGCAGTACTTC.

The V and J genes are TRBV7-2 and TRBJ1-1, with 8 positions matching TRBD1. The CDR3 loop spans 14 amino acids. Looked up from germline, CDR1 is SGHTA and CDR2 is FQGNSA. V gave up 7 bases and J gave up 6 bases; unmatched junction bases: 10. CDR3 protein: CASTARTGSPEAFF. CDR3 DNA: TGTGCCAGCACCGCTAGGACAGGGTCCCCTGAAGCTTTCTTT.

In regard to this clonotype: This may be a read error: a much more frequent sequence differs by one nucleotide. CDR3 in DNA: TGTGCCGTTCGGGACATTGACTATGGCTACACCTTC. This codes for CAVRDIDYGYTF. The chain couples TRBV19 to TRBJ1-2; maybe TRBD1 (6 bases). V was shortened by 11 bases and J by 3 bases, with 13 bases between the two germline ends. CDR3 length: 12 residues. Germline values: CDR1 LNHDA, CDR2 SQIVND (reference sequence).

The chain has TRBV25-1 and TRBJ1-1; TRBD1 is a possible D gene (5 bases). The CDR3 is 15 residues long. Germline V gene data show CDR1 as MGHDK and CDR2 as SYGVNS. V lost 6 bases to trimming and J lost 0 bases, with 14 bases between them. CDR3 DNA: TGTGCCAGCAGCCCTGGGGACGTTATGAACACTGAAGCTTTCTTT. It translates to CASSPGDVMNTEAFF.

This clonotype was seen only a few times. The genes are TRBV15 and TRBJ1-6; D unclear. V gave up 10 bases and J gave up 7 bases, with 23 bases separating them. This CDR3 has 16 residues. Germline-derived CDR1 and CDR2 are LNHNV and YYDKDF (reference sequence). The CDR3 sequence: CASSYLGQHDNSPLHF. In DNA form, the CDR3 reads TGTGCCAGCAGTTACCTCGGGCAACACGACAATTCACCCCTCCACTTT.

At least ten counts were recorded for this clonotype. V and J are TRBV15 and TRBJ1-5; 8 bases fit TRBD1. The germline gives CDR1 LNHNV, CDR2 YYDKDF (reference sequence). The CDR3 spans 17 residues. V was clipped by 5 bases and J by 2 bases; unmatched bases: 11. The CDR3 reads CATSRKRQGQGNQPQHF. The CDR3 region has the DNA TGTGCCACCAGCCGAAAGAGACAGGGACAGGGCAATCAGCCCCAGCATTTT.

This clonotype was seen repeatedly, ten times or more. The CDR3 sequence: CSATDGGDEQYF. In nucleotides, the CDR3 is TGCAGTGCCACTGACGGTGGGGACGAGCAGTACTTC. The chain combines TRBV20-1 with TRBJ2-7, with D unclear. V lost 6 bases, J lost 5 bases, and 14 bases lay in between. The CDR3 is 12 amino acids. Looked up from germline, CDR1 is DFQATT and CDR2 is SNEGSKA (reference sequence).

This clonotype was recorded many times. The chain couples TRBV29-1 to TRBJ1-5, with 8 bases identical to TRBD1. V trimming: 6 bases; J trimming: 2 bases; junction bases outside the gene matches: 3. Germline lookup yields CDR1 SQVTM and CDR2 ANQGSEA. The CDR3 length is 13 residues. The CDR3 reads CSVQDRGNQPQHF. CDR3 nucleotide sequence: TGCAGCGTCCAGGACAGGGGCAATCAGCCCCAGCATTTT.

The CDR3 coding sequence is TGTGCCAGTGTTAGGGAGAGGGTGTTTAATGAAAAACTGTTTTTT. As protein: CASVRERVFNEKLFF. This sequence joins TRBV2 and TRBJ1-4; the D is unclear. This CDR3 is built from 15 residues. Germline loops: CDR1 SNHLY, CDR2 FYNNEI. V shed 9 bases and J shed 4 bases, with 18 bases lying between them.

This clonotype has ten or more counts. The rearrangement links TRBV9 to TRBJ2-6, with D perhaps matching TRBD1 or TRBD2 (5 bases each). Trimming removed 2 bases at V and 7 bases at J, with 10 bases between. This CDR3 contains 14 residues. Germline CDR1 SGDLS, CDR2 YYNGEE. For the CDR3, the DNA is TGTGCCAGCAGCGTCGGGACCCCAGCCAACGTCCTGACTTTC. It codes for CASSVGTPANVLTF.

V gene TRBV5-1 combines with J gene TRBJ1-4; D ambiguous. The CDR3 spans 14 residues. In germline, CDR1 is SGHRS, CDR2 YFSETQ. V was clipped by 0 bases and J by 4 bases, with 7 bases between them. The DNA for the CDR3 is TGCGCCAGCAGCTTGGCGGGAGATAATGAAAAACTGTTTTTT. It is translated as CASSLAGDNEKLFF. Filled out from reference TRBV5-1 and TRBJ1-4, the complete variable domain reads KAGVTQTPRYLIKTRGQQVTLSCSPISGHRSVSWYQQTPGQGLQFLFEYFSETQRNKGNFPGRFSGRQFSNSRSEMNVSTLELGDSALYLCASSLAGDNEKLFFGSGTQLSVL.

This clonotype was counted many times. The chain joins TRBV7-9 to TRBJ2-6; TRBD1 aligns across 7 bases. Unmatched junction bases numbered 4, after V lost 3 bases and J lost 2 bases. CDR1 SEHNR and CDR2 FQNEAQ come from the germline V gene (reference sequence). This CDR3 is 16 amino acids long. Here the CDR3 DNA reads TGTGCCAGCAGCTTCAACGACAGGGCTGGGGCCAACGTCCTGACTTTC. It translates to CASSFNDRAGANVLTF.

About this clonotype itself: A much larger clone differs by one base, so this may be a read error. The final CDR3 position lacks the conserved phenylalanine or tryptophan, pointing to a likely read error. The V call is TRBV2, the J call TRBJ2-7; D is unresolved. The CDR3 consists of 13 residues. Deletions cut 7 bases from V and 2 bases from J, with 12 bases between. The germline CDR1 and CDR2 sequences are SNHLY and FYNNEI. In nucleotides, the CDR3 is TGTGCCAGCACCGAGATGGTCGCCTACGAGCAGTACCTC. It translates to CASTEMVAYEQYL.

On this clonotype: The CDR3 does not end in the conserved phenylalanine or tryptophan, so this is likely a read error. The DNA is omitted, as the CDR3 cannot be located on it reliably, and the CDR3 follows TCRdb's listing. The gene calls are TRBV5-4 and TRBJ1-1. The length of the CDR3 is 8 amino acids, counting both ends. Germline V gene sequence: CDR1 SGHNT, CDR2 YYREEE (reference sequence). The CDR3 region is CASSRLAG.

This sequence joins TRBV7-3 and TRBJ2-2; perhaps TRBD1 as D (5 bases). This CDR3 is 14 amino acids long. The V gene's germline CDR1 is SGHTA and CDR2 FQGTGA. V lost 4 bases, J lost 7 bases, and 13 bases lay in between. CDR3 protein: CASSSQGFGGELFF. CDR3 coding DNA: TGTGCCAGCAGCTCCCAGGGTTTCGGCGGGGAGCTGTTTTTT.